This TCR beta chain was profiled in a study of post-analysis software for immune sequencing data. Study at large: In terms of disease course, relapsing-remitting, secondary progressive and progressive-relapsing multiple sclerosis were included.

The library was made from cDNA and included unique molecular identifiers. One entry per CDR3 protein, called by TCRdb with MiXCR from the PCR reads. The data hold 600,000 to 750,000 distinct CDR3 sequences, with roughly three fifths observed a single time. Concerning this clonotype itself: Its antigen is undetermined.

Findings and limits, study-wide: Patients had higher frequencies than controls of five TRBV segments, including TRBV5-6, TRBV5-1 and TRBV20-1.

V shed 0 bases and J shed 9 bases, with 7 bases lying between them. This CDR3 has 12 amino acids. Germline V gene data show CDR1 as ENHRY and CDR2 as SYGVKD. The V and J genes are TRBV10-3 and TRBJ2-3; no clear D gene. The TCR sequence derives from a girl aged 2-10 years with multiple sclerosis. Source material: blood. CDR3 nucleotides: TGTGCCATCAGTGAGTCGAAGATGACGCAGTATTTT. Protein: CAISESKMTQYF.